Shown below are 10 T cell receptor beta chains from a single sample sequenced in a study of cytomegalovirus exposure and HLA in healthy donors. PCR involved 60 Vbeta and 13 Jbeta primers. Sequencing used immunoSEQ multiplex PCR; TCRdb keeps in-frame clones, though not all of them. The sample has 200,000 to 250,000 clones; 77% are singletons. Sequencing was done on a sample of PBMCs. These receptors originate from an older woman in good health and CMV-seropositive.

The chain couples TRBV5-1 to TRBJ2-3, with 7 bases aligning to TRBD1. The CDR3 loop spans 17 amino acids. Per the germline V gene, CDR1 is SGHRS and CDR2 is YFSETQ. Trimming removed 4 bases from V and 3 bases from J; junction bases left unmatched: 14. The DNA of the CDR3 is TGCGCCAGCAGCAAAAGGCCAAACAGGGGCAGGACAGATACGCAGTATTTT. It encodes CASSKRPNRGRTDTQYF.

The chain combines TRBV5-4 with TRBJ2-7; 9 bases fit TRBD1. The CDR3 length is 16 residues. Germline V gene sequence: CDR1 SGHNT, CDR2 YYREEE (reference sequence). Trimming cost V 4 bases and J 7 bases; bases outside gene matches: 15. The DNA for the CDR3 is TGTGCCAGCAGCGACTATTCGGCCGGGACAGGGTTGGAGCAGTACTTC. Translated, it gives CASSDYSAGTGLEQYF.

A single count supports this clone. One end of the junction is discordant with germline, which a read error may explain. The rearrangement joins TRBV7-9 to TRBJ1-1; weak D call: TRBD1 (5 bases). This CDR3 has 12 residues. Germline assignment: CDR1 SEHNR and CDR2 FQNEAQ (reference sequence). Here the CDR3 reads CSSSLMGLEAFF. The CDR3 coding sequence is TGTTCCAGCAGCTTAATGGGGCTTGAAGCTTTCTTT.

There are a few counts of this clone. The genes are TRBV18 and TRBJ1-2, with D possibly being TRBD1 (6 bases). Trimming pared 3 bases from V and 6 bases from J, leaving 11 bases between. The CDR3 contains 13 residues. The germline gives CDR1 KGHSH, CDR2 LQKENI. The CDR3 loop is CASSPGTRNGYTF. The CDR3 region has the DNA TGTGCCAGCTCACCGGGGACAAGAAATGGCTACACCTTC.

The chain employs TRBV29-1 and TRBJ2-2; 8 bases fit TRBD1. The junction had 5 bases not matched to a gene; V was cut back by 7 bases and J by 1 base. Germline V gives CDR1 SQVTM, CDR2 ANQGSEA. The CDR3 loop spans 14 amino acids. This chain's CDR3 is CSGGDRRNTGELFF. CDR3 in DNA: TGCAGCGGGGGGGACAGGAGGAACACCGGGGAGCTGTTTTTT.

This sequence joins TRBV11-2 and TRBJ1-4; 7 bases are shared with TRBD1. Germline values: CDR1 SGHAT, CDR2 FQNNGV. This CDR3 is 16 amino acids long. The ends lost 2 bases at V and 0 bases at J; junction bases unmatched: 3. DNA of the CDR3: TGTGCCAGCAGCTTATTAGGGGGCGCAACTAATGAAAAACTGTTTTTT. Translating gives CASSLLGGATNEKLFF.

This chain connects TRBV7-6 to TRBJ2-1, with 8 bases lining up with TRBD2. V lost 7 bases, J lost 4 bases, and 18 bases stayed unmatched. The CDR3 runs to 18 residues. In germline, CDR1 is SGHVS, CDR2 FNYEAQ. CDR3: CASTLPPSGGGLYNEQFF. The CDR3, as DNA: TGTGCCAGCACTCTACCCCCAAGCGGCGGGGGGCTTTACAATGAGCAGTTCTTC.

The gene calls are TRBV5-4 and TRBJ2-1; 8 bases are a match to TRBD1. The germline gives CDR1 SGHNT, CDR2 YYREEE (reference sequence). V shed 4 bases, J shed 2 bases, and the junction held 8 bases outside the gene matches. CDR3 length equals 16 residues. CDR3 residues: CASSGSGTGPYNEQFF. The CDR3 DNA is TGTGCCAGCAGCGGGTCCGGGACAGGCCCCTACAATGAGCAGTTCTTC.

The CDR3 loop reads CASSPLSLRNYGYTF. CDR3 DNA sequence: TGTGCCAGCAGCCCCCTGAGCCTGCGTAACTATGGCTACACCTTC. The chain joins TRBV7-9 to TRBJ1-2, with unresolved D. The ends were cut back, 5 bases at V and 1 base at J, with 14 bases in the middle. Germline values: CDR1 SEHNR, CDR2 FQNEAQ (reference sequence). The CDR3 extends over 15 amino acids.

J is TRBJ1-2 and V is TRBV28, with a possible D match to TRBD1 (5 bases). Germline CDR1 reads MDHEN; CDR2 reads SYDVKM. Trimming left V 1 base short and J 3 bases short, with 12 bases between. The CDR3 runs 15 residues. The CDR3 DNA reads TGTGCCAGCAGTTTATACATTGACAGCCACTATGGCTACACCTTC. It is translated as CASSLYIDSHYGYTF.